This T cell receptor (beta chain) was found in a study of blood T cell repertoires in COVID-19. Study information: From T cells, B-cell-depleted T cells, or PBMCs came the material, which was cDNA or gDNA.

Enrollees, about 18 to 95 years old, lived in 20 to 25 US areas. Clinical histories supplied by participants themselves formed the basis of cohort assignment. Germline V CDR1 and CDR2: SNHLY, FYNNEI. CDR3 size: 14 residues. Trimming shortened V by 4 bases and J by 8 bases, and 15 bases separated the two germline ends. Clones were read by immunoSEQ multiplex PCR, and TCRdb kept only the in-frame ones, dropping some. Among about 200,000 clones, roughly 89% were seen once, and the ten largest hold roughly 4%. The J gene is TRBJ2-1, the V gene TRBV2, with D perhaps TRBD1 (5 bases). This sequence originates from a woman aged 25 to 39 with acute COVID-19. Input material: PBMCs or T cells enriched from blood (not recorded which). This CDR3 is CASSGGRENDEQFF. In DNA, the CDR3 is TGTGCCAGCAGTGGTGGCAGGGAAAACGATGAGCAGTTCTTC.